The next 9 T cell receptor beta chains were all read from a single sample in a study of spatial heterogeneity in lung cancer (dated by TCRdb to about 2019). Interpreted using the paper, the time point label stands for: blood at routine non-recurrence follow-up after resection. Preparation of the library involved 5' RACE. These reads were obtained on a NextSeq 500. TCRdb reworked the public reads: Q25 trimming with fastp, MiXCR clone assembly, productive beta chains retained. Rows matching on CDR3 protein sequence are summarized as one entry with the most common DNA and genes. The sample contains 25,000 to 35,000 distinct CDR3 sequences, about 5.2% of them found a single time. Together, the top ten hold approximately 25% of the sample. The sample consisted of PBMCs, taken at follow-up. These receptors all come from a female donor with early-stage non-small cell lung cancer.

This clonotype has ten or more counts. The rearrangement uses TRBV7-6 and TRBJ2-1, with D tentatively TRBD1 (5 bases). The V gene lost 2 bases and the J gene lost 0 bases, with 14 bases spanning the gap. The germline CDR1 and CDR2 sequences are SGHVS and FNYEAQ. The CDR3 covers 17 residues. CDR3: CASSLTSGSYSYNEQFF. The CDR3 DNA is TGTGCCAGCAGCTTAACATCAGGGTCATACTCCTACAATGAGCAGTTCTTC.

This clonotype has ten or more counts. For the CDR3, the DNA is TGTGCCAGCAGTCCCATTCAGGGGGCGCTGACCGGGGAGCTGTTTTTT. This gives the protein CASSPIQGALTGELFF. The rearrangement uses TRBV11-2 and TRBJ2-2; 8 bases agree with TRBD1. From germline, CDR1 is SGHAT and CDR2 FQNNGV. The CDR3 is 16 residues long. The V and J ends lost 6 bases and 5 bases, in that order; junction bases with no gene match: 11.

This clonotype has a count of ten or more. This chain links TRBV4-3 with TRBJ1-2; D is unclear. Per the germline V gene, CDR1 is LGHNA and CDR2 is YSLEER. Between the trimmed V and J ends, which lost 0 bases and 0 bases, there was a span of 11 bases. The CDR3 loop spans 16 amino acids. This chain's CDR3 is CASSQDFASPNYGYTF. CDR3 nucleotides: TGCGCCAGCAGCCAAGATTTTGCCAGCCCTAACTATGGCTACACCTTC.

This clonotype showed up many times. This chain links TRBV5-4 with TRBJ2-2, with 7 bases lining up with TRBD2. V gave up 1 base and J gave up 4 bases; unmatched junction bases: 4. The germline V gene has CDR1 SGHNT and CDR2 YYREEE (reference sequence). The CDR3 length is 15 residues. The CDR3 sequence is CASSLRIAGTGELFF. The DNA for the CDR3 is TGTGCCAGCAGCTTGCGAATAGCGGGCACCGGGGAGCTGTTTTTT.

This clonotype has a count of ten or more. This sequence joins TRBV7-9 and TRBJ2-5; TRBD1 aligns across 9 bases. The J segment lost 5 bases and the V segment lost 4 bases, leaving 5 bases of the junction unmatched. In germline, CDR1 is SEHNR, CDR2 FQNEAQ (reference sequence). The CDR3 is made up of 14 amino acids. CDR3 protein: CASSSGQGRETQYF. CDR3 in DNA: TGTGCCAGCAGCTCGGGACAGGGTAGGGAGACCCAGTACTTC.

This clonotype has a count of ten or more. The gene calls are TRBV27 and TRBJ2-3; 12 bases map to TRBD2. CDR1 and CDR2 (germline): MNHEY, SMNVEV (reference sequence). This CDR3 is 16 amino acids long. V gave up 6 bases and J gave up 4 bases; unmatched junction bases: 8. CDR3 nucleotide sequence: TGTGCCAGCAGCCGGGTAGGACTAGCGGGGCCAGATACGCAGTATTTT. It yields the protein CASSRVGLAGPDTQYF.

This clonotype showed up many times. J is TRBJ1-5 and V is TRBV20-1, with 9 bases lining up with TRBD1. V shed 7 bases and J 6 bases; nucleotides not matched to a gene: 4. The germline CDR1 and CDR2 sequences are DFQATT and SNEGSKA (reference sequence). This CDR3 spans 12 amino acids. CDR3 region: CSVEDRGQPQHF. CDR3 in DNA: TGCAGTGTCGAGGACAGGGGTCAGCCCCAGCATTTT.

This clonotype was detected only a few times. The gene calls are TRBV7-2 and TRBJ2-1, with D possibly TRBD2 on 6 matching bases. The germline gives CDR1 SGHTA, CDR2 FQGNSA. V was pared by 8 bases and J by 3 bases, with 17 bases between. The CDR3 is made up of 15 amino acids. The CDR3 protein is CASAKQWGDYNEQFF. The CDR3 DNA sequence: TGTGCCAGCGCCAAACAATGGGGGGACTACAATGAGCAGTTCTTC.

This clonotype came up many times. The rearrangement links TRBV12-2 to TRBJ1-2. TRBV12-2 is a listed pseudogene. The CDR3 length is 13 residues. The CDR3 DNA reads TGTGCAAGTCGCTTACGCAGGCTGGACGGCTACACCTTC. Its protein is CASRLRRLDGYTF.